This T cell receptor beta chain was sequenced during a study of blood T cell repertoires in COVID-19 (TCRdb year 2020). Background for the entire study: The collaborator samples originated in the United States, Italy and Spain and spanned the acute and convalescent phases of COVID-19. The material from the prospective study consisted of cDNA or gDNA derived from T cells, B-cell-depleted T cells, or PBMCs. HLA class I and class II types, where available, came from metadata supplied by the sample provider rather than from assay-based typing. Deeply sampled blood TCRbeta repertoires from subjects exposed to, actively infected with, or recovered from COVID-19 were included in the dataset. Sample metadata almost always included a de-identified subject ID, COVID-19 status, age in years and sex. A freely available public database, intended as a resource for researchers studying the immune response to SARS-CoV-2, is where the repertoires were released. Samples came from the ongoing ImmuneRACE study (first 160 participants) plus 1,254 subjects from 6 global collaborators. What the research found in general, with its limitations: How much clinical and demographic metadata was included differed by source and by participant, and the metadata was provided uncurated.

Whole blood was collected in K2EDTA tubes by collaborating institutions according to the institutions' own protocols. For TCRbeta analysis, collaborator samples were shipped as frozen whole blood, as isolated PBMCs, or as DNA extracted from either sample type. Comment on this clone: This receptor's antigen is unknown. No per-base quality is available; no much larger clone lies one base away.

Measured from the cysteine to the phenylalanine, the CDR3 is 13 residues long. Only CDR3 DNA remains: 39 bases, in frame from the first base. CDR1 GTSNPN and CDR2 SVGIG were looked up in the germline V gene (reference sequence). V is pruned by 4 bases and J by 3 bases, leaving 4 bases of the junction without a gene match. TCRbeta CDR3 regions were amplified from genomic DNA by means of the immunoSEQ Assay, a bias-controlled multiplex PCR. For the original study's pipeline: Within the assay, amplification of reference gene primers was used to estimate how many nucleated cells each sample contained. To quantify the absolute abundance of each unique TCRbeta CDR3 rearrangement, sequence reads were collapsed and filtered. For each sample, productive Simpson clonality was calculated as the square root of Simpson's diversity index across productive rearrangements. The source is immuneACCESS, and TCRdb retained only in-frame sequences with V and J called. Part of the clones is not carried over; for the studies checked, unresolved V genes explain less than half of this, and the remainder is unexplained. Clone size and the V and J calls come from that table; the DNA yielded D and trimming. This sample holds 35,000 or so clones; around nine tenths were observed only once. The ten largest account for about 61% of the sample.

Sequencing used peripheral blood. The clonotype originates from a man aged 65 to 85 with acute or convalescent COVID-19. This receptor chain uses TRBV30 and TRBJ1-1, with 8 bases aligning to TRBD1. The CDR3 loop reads CAWNKDRDTEAFF. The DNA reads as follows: TGTGCCTGGAATAAGGACAGGGACACTGAAGCTTTCTTT.